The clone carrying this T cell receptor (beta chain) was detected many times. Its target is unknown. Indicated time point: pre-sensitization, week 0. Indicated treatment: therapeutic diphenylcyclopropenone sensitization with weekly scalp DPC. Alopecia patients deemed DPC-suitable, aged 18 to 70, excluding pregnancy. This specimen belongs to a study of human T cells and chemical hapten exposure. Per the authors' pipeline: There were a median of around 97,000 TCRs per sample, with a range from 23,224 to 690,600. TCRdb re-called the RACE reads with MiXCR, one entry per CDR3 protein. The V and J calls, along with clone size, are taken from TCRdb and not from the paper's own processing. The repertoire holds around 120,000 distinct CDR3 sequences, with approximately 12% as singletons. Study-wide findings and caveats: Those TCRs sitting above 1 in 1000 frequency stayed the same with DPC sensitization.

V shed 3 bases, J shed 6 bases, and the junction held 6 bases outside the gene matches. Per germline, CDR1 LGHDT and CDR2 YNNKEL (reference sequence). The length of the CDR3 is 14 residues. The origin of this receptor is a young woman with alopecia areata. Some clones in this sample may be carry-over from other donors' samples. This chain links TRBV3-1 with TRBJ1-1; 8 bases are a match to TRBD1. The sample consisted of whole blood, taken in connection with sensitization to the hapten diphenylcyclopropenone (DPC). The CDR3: CASSQGTGISEAFF. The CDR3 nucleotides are TGTGCCAGCAGCCAGGGGACAGGAATTTCTGAAGCTTTCTTT.